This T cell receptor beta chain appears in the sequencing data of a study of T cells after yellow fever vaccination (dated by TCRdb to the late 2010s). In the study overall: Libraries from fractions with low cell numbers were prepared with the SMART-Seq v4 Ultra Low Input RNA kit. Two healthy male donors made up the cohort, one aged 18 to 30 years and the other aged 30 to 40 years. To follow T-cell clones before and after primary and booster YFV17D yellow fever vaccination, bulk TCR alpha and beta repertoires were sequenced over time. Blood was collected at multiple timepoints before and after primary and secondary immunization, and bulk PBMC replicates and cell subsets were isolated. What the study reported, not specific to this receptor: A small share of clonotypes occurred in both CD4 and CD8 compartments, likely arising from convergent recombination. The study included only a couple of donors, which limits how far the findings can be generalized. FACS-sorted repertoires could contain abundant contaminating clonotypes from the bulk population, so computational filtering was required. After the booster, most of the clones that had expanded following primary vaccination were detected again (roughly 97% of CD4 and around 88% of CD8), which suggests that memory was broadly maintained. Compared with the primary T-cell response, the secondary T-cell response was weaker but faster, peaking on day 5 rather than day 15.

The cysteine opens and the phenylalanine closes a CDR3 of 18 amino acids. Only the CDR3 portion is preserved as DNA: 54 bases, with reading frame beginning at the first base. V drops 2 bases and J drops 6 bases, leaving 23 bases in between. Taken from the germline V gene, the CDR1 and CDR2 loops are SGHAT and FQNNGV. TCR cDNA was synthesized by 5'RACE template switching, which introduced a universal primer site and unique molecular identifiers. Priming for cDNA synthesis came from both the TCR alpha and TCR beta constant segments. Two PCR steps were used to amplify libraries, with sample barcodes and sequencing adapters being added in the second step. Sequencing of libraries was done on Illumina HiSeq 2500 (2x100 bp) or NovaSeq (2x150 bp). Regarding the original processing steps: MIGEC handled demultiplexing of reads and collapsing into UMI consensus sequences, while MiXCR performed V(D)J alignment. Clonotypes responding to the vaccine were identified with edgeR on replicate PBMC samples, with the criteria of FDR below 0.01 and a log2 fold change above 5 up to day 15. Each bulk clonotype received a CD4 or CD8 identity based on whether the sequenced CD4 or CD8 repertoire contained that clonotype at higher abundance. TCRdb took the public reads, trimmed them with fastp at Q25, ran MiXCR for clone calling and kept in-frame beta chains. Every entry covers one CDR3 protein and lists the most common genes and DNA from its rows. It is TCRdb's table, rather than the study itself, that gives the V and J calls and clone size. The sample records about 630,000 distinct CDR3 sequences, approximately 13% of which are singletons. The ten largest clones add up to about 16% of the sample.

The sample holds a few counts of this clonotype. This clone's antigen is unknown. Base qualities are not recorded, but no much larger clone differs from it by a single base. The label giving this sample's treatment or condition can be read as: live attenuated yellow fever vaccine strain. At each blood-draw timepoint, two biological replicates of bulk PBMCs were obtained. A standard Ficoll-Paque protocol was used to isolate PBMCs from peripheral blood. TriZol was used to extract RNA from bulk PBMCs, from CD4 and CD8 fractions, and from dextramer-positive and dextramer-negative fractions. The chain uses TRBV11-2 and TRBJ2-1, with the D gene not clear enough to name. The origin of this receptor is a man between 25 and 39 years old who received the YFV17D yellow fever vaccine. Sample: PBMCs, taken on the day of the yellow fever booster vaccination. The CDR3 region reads CASSLMGGPSPAANEQFF. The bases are TGTGCCAGCAGCTTAATGGGCGGCCCCTCCCCCGCGGCCAATGAGCAGTTCTTC.